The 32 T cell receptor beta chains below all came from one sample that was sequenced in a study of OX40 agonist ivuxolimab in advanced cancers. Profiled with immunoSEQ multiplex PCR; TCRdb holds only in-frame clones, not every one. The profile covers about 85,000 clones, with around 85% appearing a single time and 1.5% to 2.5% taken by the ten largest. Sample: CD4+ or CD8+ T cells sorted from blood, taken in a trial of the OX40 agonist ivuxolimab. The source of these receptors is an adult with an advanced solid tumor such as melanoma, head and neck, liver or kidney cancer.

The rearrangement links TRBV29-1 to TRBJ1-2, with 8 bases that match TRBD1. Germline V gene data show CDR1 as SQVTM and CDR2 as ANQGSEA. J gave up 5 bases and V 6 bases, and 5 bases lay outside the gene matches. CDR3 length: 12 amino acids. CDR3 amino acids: CSVSQGAYGYTF. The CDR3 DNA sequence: TGCAGCGTCTCGCAGGGGGCATATGGCTACACCTTC.

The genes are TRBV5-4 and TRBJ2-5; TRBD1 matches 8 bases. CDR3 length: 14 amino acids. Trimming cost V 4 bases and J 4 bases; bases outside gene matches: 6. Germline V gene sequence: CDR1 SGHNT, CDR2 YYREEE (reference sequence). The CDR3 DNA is TGTGCCAGCAGCGCGACAGGGGCGGGAGAGACCCAGTACTTC. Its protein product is CASSATGAGETQYF.

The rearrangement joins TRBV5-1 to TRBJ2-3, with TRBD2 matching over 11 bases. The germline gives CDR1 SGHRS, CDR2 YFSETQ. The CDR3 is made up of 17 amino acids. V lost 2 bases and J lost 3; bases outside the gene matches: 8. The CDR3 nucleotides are TGCGCCAGCAGCTTAGGACTAGCGGGTTTCCGTACAGATACGCAGTATTTT. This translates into CASSLGLAGFRTDTQYF.

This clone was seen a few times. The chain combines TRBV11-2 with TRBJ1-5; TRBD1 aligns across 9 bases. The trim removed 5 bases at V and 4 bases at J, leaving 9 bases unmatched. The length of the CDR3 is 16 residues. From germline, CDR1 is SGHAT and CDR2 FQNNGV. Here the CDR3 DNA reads TGTGCCAGCAGCGCCCGGACAGGGGCTGGTAATCAGCCCCAGCATTTT. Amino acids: CASSARTGAGNQPQHF. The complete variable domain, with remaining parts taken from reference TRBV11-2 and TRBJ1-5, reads EAGVAQSPRYKIIEKRQSVAFWCNPISGHATLYWYQQILGQGPKLLIQFQNNGVVDDSQLPKDRFSAERLKGVDSTLKIQPAKLEDSAVYLCASSARTGAGNQPQHFGDGTRLSIL.

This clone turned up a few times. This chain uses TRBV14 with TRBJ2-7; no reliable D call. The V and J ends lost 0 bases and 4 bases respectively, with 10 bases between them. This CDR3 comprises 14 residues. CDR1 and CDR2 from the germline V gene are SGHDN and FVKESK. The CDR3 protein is CASSQEIVDYEQYF. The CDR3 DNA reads TGTGCCAGCAGCCAAGAAATTGTGGATTACGAGCAGTACTTC.

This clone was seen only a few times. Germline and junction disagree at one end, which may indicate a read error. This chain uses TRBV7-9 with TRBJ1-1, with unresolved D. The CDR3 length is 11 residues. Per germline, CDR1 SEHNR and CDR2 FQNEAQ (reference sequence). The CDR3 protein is CASSIAGSAFF. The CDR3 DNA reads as TGTGCCAGCAGCATAGCGGGTAGTGCTTTCTTT.

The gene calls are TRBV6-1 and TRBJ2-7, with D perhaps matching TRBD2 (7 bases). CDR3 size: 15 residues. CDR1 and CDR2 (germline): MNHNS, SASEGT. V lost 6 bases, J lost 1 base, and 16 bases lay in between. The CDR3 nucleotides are TGTGCCAGCAGGGGGGGGGCAGTCCTATCCTACGAGCAGTACTTC. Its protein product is CASRGGAVLSYEQYF.

In DNA form, the CDR3 reads TGTGCCAGCAGCCAAGCCGGCGTCAGGGGGTACGAGCAGTACTTC. As protein: CASSQAGVRGYEQYF. V is TRBV14 and J is TRBJ2-7; 7 nucleotides align to TRBD1. Germline V CDR1 and CDR2: SGHDN, FVKESK. The CDR3 contains 15 residues. V was pared by 1 base and J by 4 bases, with 7 bases of the junction left unmatched.

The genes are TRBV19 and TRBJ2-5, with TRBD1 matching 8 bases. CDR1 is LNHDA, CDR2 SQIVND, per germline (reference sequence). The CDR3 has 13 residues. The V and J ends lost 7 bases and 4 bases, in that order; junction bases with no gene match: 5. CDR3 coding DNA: TGTGCCAGTAATCCAGGGGGCACAGAGACCCAGTACTTC. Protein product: CASNPGGTETQYF.

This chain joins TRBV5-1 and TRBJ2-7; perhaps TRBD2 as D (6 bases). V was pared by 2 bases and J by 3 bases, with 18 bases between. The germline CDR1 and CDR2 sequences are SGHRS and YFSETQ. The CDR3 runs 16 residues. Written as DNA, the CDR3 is TGCGCCAGCAGCTTTGACGCCCTCCTGGAGGGCTACGAGCAGTACTTC. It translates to CASSFDALLEGYEQYF.

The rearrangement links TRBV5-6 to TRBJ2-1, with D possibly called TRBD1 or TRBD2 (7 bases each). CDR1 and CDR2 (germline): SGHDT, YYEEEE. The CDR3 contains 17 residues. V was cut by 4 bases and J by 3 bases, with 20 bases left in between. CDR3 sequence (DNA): TGTGCCAGCAGCCCAGGGAGGGGGCTTAAGAGCTACAATGAGCAGTTCTTC. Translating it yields CASSPGRGLKSYNEQFF.

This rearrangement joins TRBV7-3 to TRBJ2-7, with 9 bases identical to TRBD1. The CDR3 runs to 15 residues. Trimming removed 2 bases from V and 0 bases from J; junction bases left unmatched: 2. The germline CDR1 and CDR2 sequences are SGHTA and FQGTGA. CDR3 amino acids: CASSLAGQGSYEQYF. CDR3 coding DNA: TGTGCCAGCAGCTTAGCGGGACAGGGCTCCTACGAGCAGTACTTC.

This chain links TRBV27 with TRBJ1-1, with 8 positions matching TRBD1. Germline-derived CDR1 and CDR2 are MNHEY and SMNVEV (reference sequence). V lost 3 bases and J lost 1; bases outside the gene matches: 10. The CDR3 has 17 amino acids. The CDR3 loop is CASSLARGRFGNTEAFF. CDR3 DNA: TGTGCCAGCAGTTTGGCCAGGGGGCGGTTCGGGAACACTGAAGCTTTCTTT.

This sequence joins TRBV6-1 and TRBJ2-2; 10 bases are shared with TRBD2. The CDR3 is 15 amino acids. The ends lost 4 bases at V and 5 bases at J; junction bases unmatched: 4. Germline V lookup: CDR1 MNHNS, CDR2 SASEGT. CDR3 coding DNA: TGTGCCAGCAGTGGGTGGGGACTAGCGACCGGGGAGCTGTTTTTT. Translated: CASSGWGLATGELFF.

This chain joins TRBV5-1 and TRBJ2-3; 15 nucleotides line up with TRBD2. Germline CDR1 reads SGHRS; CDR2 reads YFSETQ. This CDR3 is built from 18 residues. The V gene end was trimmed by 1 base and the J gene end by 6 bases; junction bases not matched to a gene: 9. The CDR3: CASSLYWTSGGAADTQYF. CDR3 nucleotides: TGCGCCAGCAGCTTGTACTGGACTAGCGGGGGGGCAGCTGATACGCAGTATTTT.

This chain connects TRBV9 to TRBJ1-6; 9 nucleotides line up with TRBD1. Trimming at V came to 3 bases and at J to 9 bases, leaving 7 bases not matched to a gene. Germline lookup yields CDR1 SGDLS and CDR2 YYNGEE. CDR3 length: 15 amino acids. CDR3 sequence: CASSESGQGISPLHF. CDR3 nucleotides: TGTGCCAGCAGCGAATCGGGACAGGGAATTTCACCCCTCCACTTT.

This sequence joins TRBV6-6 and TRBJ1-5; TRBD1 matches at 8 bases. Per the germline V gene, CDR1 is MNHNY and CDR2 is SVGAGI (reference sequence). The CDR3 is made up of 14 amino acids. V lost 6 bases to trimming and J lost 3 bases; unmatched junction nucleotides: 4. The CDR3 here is CASSQTGDNQPQHF. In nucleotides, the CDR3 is TGTGCCAGCAGCCAGACAGGGGACAATCAGCCCCAGCATTTT.

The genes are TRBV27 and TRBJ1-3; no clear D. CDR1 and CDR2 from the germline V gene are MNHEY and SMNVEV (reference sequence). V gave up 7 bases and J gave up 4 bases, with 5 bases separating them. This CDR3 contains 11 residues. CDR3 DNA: TGTGCCAGCATCATAGGAAACACCATATATTTT. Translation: CASIIGNTIYF.

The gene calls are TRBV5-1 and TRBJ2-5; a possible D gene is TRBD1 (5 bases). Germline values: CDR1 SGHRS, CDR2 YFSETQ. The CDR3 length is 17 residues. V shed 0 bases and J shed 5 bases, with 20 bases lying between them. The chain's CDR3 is CASSLGLLAGKTETQYF. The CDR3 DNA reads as TGCGCCAGCAGCTTGGGCTTGTTGGCAGGGAAAACTGAGACCCAGTACTTC.

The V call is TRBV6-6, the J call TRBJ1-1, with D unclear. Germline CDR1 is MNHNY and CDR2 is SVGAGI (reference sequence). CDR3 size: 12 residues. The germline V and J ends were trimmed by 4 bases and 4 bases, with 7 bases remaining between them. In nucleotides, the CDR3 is TGTGCCAGCAGTTTTTCAGTCACTGAAGCTTTCTTT. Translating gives CASSFSVTEAFF.

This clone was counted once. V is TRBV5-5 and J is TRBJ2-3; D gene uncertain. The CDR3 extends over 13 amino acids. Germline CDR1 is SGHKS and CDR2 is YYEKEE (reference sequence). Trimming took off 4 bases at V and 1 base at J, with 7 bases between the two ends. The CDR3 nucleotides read TGTGCCAGCAGCATTAGGGGCACAGATACGCAGTATTTT. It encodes CASSIRGTDTQYF.

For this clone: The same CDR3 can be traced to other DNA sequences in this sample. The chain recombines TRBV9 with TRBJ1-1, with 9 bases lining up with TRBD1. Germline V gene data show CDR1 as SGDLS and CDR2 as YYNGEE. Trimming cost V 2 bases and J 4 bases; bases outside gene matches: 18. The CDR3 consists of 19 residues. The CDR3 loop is CASSVVVVVVETGGTEAFF. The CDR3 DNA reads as TGTGCCAGCAGCGTGGTAGTAGTAGTAGTAGAGACAGGGGGCACTGAAGCTTTCTTT.

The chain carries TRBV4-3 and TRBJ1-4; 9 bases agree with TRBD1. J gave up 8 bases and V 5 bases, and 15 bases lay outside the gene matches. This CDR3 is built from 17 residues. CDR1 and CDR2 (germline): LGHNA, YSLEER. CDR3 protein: CASSAQQGANGEEKLFF. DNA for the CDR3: TGCGCCAGCAGCGCCCAACAGGGGGCAAATGGGGAAGAAAAACTGTTTTTT.

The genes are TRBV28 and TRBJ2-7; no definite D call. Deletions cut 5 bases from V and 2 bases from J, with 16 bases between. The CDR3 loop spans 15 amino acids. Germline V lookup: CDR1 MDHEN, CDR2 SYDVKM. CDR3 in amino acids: CASSPTRVQTYEQYF. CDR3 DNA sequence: TGTGCCAGCAGTCCCACAAGGGTACAGACCTACGAGCAGTACTTC.

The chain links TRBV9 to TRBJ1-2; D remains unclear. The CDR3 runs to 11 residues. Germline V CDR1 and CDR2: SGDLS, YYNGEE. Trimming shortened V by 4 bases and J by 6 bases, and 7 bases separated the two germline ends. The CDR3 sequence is CASSTPHGYTF. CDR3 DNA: TGTGCCAGCAGCACTCCACATGGCTACACCTTC. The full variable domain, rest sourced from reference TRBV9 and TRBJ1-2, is DSGVTQTPKHLITATGQRVTLRCSPRSGDLSVYWYQQSLDQGLQFLIQYYNGEERAKGNILERFSAQQFPDLHSELNLSSLELGDSALYFCASSTPHGYTFGSGTRLTVV.

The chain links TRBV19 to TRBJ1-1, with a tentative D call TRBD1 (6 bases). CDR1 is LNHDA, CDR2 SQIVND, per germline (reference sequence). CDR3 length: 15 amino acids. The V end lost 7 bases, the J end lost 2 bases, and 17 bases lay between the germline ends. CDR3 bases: TGTGCCAGTACCCGGACAGCAATGGCCAACACTGAAGCTTTCTTT. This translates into CASTRTAMANTEAFF. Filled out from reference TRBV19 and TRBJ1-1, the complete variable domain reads DGGITQSPKYLFRKEGQNVTLSCEQNLNHDAMYWYRQDPGQGLRLIYYSQIVNDFQKGDIAEGYSVSREKKESFPLTVTSAQKNPTAFYLCASTRTAMANTEAFFGQGTRLTVV.

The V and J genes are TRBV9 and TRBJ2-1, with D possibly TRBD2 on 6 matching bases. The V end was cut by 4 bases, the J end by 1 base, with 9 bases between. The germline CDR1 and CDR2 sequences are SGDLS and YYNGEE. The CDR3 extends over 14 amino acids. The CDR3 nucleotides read TGTGCCAGCAGCTTCGGGACTTCCTACAATGAGCAGTTCTTC. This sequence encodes CASSFGTSYNEQFF.

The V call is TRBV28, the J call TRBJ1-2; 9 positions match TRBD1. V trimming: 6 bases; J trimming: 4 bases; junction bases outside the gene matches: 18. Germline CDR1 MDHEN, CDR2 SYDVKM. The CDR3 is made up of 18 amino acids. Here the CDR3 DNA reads TGTGCCAGCAGGATTTACACCGGGACAGGGAGCTTTGGCTATGGCTACACCTTC. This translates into CASRIYTGTGSFGYGYTF.

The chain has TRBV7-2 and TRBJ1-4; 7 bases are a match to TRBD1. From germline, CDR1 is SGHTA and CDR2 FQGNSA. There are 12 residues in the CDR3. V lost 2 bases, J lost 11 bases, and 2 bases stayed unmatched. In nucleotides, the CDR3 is TGTGCCAGCAGCTTACAGGGGGAGAAACTGTTTTTT. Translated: CASSLQGEKLFF.

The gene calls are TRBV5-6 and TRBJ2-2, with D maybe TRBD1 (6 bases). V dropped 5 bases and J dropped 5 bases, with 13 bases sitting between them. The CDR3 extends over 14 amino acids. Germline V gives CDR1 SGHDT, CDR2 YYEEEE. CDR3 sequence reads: CASRYGQFTGELFF. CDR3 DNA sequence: TGTGCCAGCAGATACGGACAGTTTACCGGGGAGCTGTTTTTT.

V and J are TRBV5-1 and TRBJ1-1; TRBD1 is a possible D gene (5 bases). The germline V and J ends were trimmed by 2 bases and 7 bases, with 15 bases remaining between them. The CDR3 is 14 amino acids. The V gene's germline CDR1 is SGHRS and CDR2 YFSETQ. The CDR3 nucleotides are TGCGCCAGCAGCTTCACCGGGGCCGGCTTTGAAGCTTTCTTT. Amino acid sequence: CASSFTGAGFEAFF.

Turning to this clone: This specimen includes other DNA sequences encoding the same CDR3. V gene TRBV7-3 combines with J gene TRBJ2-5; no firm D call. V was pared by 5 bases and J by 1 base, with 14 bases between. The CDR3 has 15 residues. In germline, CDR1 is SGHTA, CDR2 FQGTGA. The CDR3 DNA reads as TGTGCCAGCAGCCTGACTGGGTCCCTCCAAGAGACCCAGTACTTC. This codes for CASSLTGSLQETQYF.